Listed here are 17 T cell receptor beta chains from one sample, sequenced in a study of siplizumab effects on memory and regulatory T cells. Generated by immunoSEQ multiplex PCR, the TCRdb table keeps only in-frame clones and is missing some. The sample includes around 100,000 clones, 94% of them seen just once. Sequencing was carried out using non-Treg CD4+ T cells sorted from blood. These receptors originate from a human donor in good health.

The CDR3, as DNA: TGTGCCAGCAGCTTCAGGGCTTCCTATAATTCACCCCTCCACTTT. It codes for CASSFRASYNSPLHF. V usage is TRBV5-6 and J usage is TRBJ1-6; possibly TRBD1 for D (5 bases). CDR3 length: 15 residues. CDR1 SGHDT and CDR2 YYEEEE come from the germline V gene. The ends were cut back, 2 bases at V and 1 base at J, with 7 bases in the middle.

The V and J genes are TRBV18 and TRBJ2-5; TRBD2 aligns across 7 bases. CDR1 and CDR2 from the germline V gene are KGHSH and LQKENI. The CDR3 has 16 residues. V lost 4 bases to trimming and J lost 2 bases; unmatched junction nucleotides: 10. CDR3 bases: TGTGCCAGCTCACAACGGACTAGGCGAGAGCAAGAGACCCAGTACTTC. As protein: CASSQRTRREQETQYF.

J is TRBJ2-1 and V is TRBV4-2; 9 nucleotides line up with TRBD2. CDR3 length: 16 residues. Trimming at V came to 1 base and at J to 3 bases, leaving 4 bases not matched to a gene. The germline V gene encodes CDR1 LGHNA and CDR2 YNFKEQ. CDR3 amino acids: CASSQGVAGDYNEQFF. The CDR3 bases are TGTGCCAGCAGCCAAGGGGTAGCGGGAGACTACAATGAGCAGTTCTTC.

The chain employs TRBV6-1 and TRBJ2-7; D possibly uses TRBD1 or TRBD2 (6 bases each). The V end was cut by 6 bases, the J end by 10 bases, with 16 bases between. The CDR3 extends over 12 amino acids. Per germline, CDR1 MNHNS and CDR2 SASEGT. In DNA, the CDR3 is TGTGCCAGCAGCCAAATCGGGGGCATACAGTACTTC. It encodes CASSQIGGIQYF.

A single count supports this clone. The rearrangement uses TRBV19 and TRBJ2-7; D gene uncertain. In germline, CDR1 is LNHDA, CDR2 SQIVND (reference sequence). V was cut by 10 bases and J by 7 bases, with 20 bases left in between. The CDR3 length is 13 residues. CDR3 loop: CATRKASPSEQYF. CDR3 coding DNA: TGTGCCACTAGGAAGGCCTCTCCCTCGGAGCAGTACTTC.

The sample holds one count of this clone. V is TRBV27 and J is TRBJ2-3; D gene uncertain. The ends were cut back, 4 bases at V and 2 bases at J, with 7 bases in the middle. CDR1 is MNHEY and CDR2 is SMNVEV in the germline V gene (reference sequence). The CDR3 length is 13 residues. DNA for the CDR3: TGTGCCAGCAGTTCAACCATCACAGATACGCAGTATTTT. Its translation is CASSSTITDTQYF.

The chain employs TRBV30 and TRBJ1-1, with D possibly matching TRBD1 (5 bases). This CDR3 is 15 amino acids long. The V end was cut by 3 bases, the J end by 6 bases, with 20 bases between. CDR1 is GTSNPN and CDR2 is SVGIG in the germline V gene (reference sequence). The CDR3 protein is CAWSSWGGMFPEAFF. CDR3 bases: TGTGCCTGGAGCTCGTGGGGCGGAATGTTCCCTGAAGCTTTCTTT.

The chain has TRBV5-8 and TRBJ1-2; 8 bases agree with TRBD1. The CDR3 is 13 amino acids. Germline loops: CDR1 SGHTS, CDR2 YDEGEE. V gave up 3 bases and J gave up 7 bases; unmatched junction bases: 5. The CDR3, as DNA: TGTGCCAGCAGCTACGGACAGGGTCGTGGCTACACCTTC. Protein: CASSYGQGRGYTF.

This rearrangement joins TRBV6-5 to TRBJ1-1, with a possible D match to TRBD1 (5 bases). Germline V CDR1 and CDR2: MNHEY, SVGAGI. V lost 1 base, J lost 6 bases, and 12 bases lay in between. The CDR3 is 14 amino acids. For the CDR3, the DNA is TGTGCCAGCAGTTACTTCGGGGCTGGATCTGAAGCTTTCTTT. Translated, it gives CASSYFGAGSEAFF.

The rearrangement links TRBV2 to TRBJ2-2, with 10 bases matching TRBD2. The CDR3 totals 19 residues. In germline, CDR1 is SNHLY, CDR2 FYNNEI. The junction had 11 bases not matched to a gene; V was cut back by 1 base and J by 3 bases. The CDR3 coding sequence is TGTGCCAGCAGTGAAGGACGGGCTAGCGGGAGTTTGGACACCGGGGAGCTGTTTTTT. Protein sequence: CASSEGRASGSLDTGELFF.

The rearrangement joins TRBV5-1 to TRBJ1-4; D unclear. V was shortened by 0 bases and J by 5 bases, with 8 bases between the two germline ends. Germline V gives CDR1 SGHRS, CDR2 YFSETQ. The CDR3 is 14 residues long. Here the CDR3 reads CASSLGRENEKLFF. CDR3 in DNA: TGCGCCAGCAGCTTGGGCAGAGAAAATGAAAAACTGTTTTTT.

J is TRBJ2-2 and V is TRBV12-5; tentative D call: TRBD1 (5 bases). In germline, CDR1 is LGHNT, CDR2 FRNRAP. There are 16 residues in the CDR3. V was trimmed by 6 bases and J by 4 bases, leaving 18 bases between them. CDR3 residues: CASGSDSRAVTGELFF. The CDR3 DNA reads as TGTGCTAGTGGGAGCGACAGTCGGGCGGTCACCGGGGAGCTGTTTTTT.

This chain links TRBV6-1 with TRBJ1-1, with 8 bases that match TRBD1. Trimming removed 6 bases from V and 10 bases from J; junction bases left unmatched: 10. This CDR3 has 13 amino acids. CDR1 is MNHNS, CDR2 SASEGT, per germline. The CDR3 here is CASSADRGRGAFF. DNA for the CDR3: TGTGCCAGCAGCGCAGACAGGGGAAGGGGAGCTTTCTTT.

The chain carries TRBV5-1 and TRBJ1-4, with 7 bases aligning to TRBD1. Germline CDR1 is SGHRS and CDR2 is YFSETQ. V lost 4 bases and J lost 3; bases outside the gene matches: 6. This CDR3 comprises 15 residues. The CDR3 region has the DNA TGCGCCAGCAGCCGGGAGACAGGGTCTAATGAAAAACTGTTTTTT. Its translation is CASSRETGSNEKLFF.

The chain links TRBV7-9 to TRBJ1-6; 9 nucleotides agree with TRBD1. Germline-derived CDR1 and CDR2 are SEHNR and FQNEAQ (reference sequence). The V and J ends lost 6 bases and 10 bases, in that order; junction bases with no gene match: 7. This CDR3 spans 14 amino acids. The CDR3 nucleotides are TGTGCCAGCAGTTCTCCGGGACAGGGATCACCCCTCCACTTT. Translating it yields CASSSPGQGSPLHF.

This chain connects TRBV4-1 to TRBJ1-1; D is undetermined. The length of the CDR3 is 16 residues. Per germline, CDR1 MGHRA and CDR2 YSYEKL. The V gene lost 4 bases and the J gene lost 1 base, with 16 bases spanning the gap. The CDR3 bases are TGCGCCAGCAGCCTTACAACCGCCCTGGGGAACACTGAAGCTTTCTTT. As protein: CASSLTTALGNTEAFF.

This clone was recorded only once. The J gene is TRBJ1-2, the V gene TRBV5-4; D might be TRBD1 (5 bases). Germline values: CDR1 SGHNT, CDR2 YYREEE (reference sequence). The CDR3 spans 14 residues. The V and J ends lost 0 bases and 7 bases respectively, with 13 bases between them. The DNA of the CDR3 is TGTGCCAGCAGCTTGGGCCTGTGGGACCGTGGCTACACCTTC. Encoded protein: CASSLGLWDRGYTF. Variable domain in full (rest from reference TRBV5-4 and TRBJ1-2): ETGVTQSPTHLIKTRGQQVTLRCSSQSGHNTVSWYQQALGQGPQFIFQYYREEENGRGNFPPRFSGLQFPNYSSELNVNALELDDSALYLCASSLGLWDRGYTFGSGTRLTVV.